This T cell receptor (beta chain) appears in the sequencing data of a study of CD8 T cells in Susac syndrome. RNA was extracted with the RNeasy kit, and a quantity of roughly 0.45 to 1 ug was reverse transcribed using random hexamers. Amplification of TCR beta CDR3 across 54 Vbeta and 13 Jbeta was performed with immunoSEQ multiplex PCR. MiXCR was run by TCRdb on the immunoSEQ multiplex PCR reads, yielding one entry per CDR3 protein. The repertoire includes some 150,000 distinct CDR3 sequences, just under 97% of them detected once, and 0.14% to 0.15% sits in the top ten. Germline V gene data show CDR1 as MNHEY and CDR2 as SMNVEV (reference sequence). The CDR3 length is 15 residues. The ends lost 6 bases at V and 3 bases at J; junction bases unmatched: 7.

Specimen: CD8+ T cells from PBMCs. The receptor was derived from a human donor with multiple sclerosis. This sequence joins TRBV27 and TRBJ2-1; 8 bases agree with TRBD1. The CDR3 here is CASSLGQGNYNEQFF. CDR3 DNA: TGTGCCAGCAGCCTAGGACAGGGTAACTACAATGAGCAGTTCTTC.